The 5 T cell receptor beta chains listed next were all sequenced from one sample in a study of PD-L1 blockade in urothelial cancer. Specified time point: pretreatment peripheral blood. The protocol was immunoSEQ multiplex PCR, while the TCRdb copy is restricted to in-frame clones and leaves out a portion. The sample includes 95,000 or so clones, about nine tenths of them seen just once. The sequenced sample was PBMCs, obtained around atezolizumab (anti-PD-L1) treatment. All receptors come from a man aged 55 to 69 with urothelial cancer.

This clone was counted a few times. The CDR3 region is CASSLEQGLMNTEAFF. The CDR3 coding sequence is TGTGCCAGCAGTTTAGAGCAGGGACTAATGAACACTGAAGCTTTCTTT. The V gene is TRBV28, the J gene TRBJ1-1; D possibly corresponds to TRBD1 (5 bases). The CDR3 sequence is 16 residues long. V was shortened by 2 bases and J by 0 bases, with 13 bases between the two germline ends. Germline assignment: CDR1 MDHEN and CDR2 SYDVKM.

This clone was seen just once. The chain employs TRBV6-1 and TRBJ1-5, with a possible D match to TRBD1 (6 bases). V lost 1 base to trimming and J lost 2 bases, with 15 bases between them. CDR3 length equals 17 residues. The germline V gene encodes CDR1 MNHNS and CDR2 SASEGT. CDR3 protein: CASSEVPGQKGNQPQHF. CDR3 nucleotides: TGTGCCAGCAGTGAAGTGCCGGGACAAAAGGGCAATCAGCCCCAGCATTTT.

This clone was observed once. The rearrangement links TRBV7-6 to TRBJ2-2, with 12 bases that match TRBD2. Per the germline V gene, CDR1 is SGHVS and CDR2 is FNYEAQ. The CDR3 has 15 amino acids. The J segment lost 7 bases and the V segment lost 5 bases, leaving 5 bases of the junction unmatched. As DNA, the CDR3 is TGTGCCAGCAGCACGACTAGCGGGAGTGGCGGGGAGCTGTTTTTT. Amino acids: CASSTTSGSGGELFF.

The CDR3 loop is CASSPGTGSSGANVLTF. The CDR3 region has the DNA TGTGCCAGCAGTCCCGGGACAGGGAGCTCTGGGGCCAACGTCCTGACTTTC. The chain carries TRBV25-1 and TRBJ2-6; 9 bases align to TRBD1. The CDR3 consists of 17 residues. Trimming at V came to 5 bases and at J to 0 bases, leaving 5 bases not matched to a gene. In germline, CDR1 is MGHDK, CDR2 SYGVNS.

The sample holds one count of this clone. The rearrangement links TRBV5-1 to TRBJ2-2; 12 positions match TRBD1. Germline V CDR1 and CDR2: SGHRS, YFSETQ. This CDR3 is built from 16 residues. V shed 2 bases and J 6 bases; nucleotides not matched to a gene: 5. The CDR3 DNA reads TGCGCCAGCAGCTTCACGGGACAGGGGGCCCCCGGGGAGCTGTTTTTT. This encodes CASSFTGQGAPGELFF.